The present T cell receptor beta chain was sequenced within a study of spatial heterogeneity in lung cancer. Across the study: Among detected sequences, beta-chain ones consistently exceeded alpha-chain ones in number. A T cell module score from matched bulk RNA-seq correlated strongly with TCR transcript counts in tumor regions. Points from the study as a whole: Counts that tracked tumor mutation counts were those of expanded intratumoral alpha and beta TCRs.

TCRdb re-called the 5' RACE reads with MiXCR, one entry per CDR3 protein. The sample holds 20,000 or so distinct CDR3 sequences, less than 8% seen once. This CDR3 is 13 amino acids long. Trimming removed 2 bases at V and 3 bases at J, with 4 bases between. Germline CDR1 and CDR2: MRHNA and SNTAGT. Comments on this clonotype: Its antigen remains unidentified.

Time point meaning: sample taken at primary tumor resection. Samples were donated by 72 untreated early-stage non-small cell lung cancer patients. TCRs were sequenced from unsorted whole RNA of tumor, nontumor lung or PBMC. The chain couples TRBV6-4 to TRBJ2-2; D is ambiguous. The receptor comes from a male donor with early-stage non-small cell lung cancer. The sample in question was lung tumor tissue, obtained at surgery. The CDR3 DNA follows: TGTGCCAGCAGTGACGCTGACACCGGGGAGCTGTTTTTT. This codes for CASSDADTGELFF.